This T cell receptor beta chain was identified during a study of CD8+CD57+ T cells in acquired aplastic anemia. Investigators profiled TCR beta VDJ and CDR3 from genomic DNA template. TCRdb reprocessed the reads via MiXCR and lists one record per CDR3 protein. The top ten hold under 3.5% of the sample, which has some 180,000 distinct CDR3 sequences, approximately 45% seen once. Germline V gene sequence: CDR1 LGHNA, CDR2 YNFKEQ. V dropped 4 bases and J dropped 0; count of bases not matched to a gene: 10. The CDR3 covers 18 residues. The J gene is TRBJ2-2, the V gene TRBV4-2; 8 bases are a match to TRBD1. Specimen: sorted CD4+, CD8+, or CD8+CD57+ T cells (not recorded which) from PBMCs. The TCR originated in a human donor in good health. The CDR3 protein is CASSPGTGGIANTGELFF. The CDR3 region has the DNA TGTGCCAGCAGCCCTGGGACAGGTGGGATCGCGAACACCGGGGAGCTGTTTTTT.